This record covers a single T cell receptor beta chain. Its antigen is currently not known. No base qualities exist here, and no much larger clone lies one base off it. The data were taken from a study of blood T cell repertoires in COVID-19 (dated by TCRdb to about 2020). Study-wide context: Collaborator samples came from the United States, Italy and Spain and covered acute and convalescent phases of COVID-19. The prospective study material was composed of cDNA or gDNA derived from T cells, B-cell-depleted T cells, or PBMCs. The dataset comprised deeply sampled blood TCRbeta repertoires from subjects exposed to, actively infected with, or recovered from COVID-19. The repertoires were released in a freely available public database meant as a resource for research on the immune response to SARS-CoV-2. Samples were obtained from the ongoing ImmuneRACE study (first 160 participants) and from 1,254 subjects provided by 6 global collaborators. Nearly every sample came with metadata listing a de-identified subject ID, COVID-19 status, age in years and sex. Where available, HLA class I and class II types were obtained from metadata supplied by the sample provider rather than from assay-based typing. What the authors observed across the whole study: Clinical and demographic metadata were provided uncurated, with the amount varying by source and participant.

TCRbeta CDR3 regions were amplified from genomic DNA using the immunoSEQ Assay, a bias-controlled multiplex PCR. In the paper's pipeline: The number of nucleated cells in each sample was estimated from the amplification of reference gene primers within the assay. To quantify the absolute abundance of each unique TCRbeta CDR3 rearrangement, sequence reads were collapsed and filtered. For each sample, productive Simpson clonality was calculated by taking the square root of Simpson's diversity index across productive rearrangements. TCRdb carries this immuneACCESS record with in-frame sequences only. Its versions omit some clonotypes, under half of them owing to an unresolved V gene in the studies checked, with the rest unexplained. The DNA was the basis for D and trimming; V, J and clone size are from that table. This sample gives around 270,000 clones in total; roughly 84% of them show up just once. 1.5% of the sample belongs to the ten largest clones.

Another Seattle source contributed samples from volunteer blood donors who had recovered from COVID-19. Each collaborating institution followed its own protocols to collect whole blood in K2EDTA tubes. For TCRbeta analysis, collaborators shipped samples in one of three forms: frozen whole blood, isolated PBMCs, or DNA extracted from either of those sample types. Spanning cysteine to phenylalanine, the CDR3 consists of 14 amino acids. The read is trimmed to its CDR3 DNA, 42 bases read in frame from base 1. This receptor was identified in a woman between 40 and 55 years old who had recovered from COVID-19. The sequence joins TRBV1 to TRBJ2-2; the D call in the table, TRBD1, was not verified against the DNA. TRBV1 is designated a pseudogene. The sample consisted of peripheral blood. The CDR3 reads as follows: CTSSPADTTGELFF. The DNA sequence is TGCACCAGCAGCCCGGCAGACACCACCGGGGAGCTGTTTTTT.